The 27 T cell receptor beta chains in this list originate from one sample, sequenced in a study of CD8 T cells in ankylosing spondylitis. One entry per CDR3 protein results from TCRdb running MiXCR on the 5' RACE reads. The sample lists fewer than 350,000 distinct CDR3 sequences, more than 9% occurring once. The sequencing input was blood, either unsorted or a sorted T cell fraction (not recorded which). Receptor source: a female donor with ankylosing spondylitis or in good health (not recorded which).

This clonotype has ten or more counts. This chain connects TRBV6-5 to TRBJ2-7, with a possible D match to TRBD1 (6 bases). This CDR3 region has 16 residues. Germline V gene lookup returns CDR1 MNHEY and CDR2 SVGAGI. With 0 bases removed from V and 4 bases from J, the gap between germline ends came to 16 bases. The CDR3 DNA reads as TGTGCCAGCAGTTACTCCTTATTAACAGGGCTGTACGAGCAGTACTTC. Translation: CASSYSLLTGLYEQYF.

There are many counts of this clonotype. The chain recombines TRBV7-8 with TRBJ2-2; D call uncertain. V was clipped by 2 bases and J by 4 bases, with 17 bases between them. The CDR3 has 17 amino acids. CDR1 is SGHVS, CDR2 FQNEAQ, per germline. DNA for the CDR3: TGTGCCAGCAGCTTATTCCCTGATTGGCGGATCACCGGGGAGCTGTTTTTT. Translation: CASSLFPDWRITGELFF.

In its sample, this clonotype was seen a few times. This sequence joins TRBV5-5 and TRBJ2-2; D call uncertain. Germline V gene data show CDR1 as SGHKS and CDR2 as YYEKEE (reference sequence). Deletions cut 6 bases from V and 5 bases from J, with 17 bases between. The CDR3 runs to 15 residues. The CDR3 here is CASTVVGSQTGELFF. CDR3 DNA sequence: TGTGCCAGCACCGTAGTAGGATCCCAAACCGGGGAGCTGTTTTTT.

The table lists this clonotype with a few counts. The genes are TRBV5-5 and TRBJ1-1; D is undetermined. In germline, CDR1 is SGHKS, CDR2 YYEKEE (reference sequence). V was pared by 3 bases and J by 5 bases, with 14 bases between. CDR3 length: 14 residues. CDR3 sequence: CASSSLSGPTEAFF. The CDR3 DNA is TGTGCCAGCAGCTCCCTCTCTGGGCCGACTGAAGCTTTCTTT. Variable domain in full (rest from reference TRBV5-5 and TRBJ1-1): DAGVTQSPTHLIKTRGQQVTLRCSPISGHKSVSWYQQVLGQGPQFIFQYYEKEERGRGNFPDRFSARQFPNYSSELNVNALLLGDSALYLCASSSLSGPTEAFFGQGTRLTVV.

Comments on this clonotype: A much larger clone is a single base away; this may be a read error. The CDR3 DNA sequence: TGTGCCAGCTCACCTAGTGCCGGGACAGGGGACGAGACCCAGTCCTTC. This translates into CASSPSAGTGDETQSF. J is TRBJ2-5 and V is TRBV18; 10 bases align to TRBD1. The CDR3 is 16 amino acids. The V gene's germline CDR1 is KGHSH and CDR2 LQKENI.

This clonotype came up many times. DNA of the CDR3: TGCGCCAGCAGTGACGGATTTTCACCCCTCCACTTT. It specifies CASSDGFSPLHF. The chain has TRBV10-2 and TRBJ1-6; D gene uncertain. With 3 bases removed from V and 9 bases from J, the gap between germline ends came to 6 bases. The length of the CDR3 is 12 residues. Germline V gives CDR1 WSHSY, CDR2 SAAADI.

This clonotype was counted between two and nine times. The J gene is TRBJ2-1, the V gene TRBV29-1; 15 nucleotides line up with TRBD2. The CDR3 contains 18 residues. Germline V gene data show CDR1 as SQVTM and CDR2 as ANQGSEA. Losses at the gene ends were 7 bases for V and 3 bases for J; bases not matched to a gene: 13. The CDR3 coding sequence is TGCAGCGCAACGGGACTAGCGGGAGGAAGGGTTGACTACAATGAGCAGTTCTTC. Protein product: CSATGLAGGRVDYNEQFF.

This clonotype was counted at least ten times. The rearrangement links TRBV6-5 to TRBJ1-6; 8 bases match TRBD1. Germline V gives CDR1 MNHEY, CDR2 SVGAGI. The CDR3 runs 15 residues. V dropped 4 bases and J dropped 7; count of bases not matched to a gene: 6. CDR3 bases: TGTGCCAGCAGTTCGGACAGGGCATTGAATTCACCCCTCCACTTT. This translates into CASSSDRALNSPLHF.

Comment on this clonotype: It may be a read error: a sequence one base away is much more abundant. The J gene is TRBJ2-2, the V gene TRBV29-1; tentative D call: TRBD1 (5 bases). V was shortened by 3 bases and J by 5 bases, with 13 bases between the two germline ends. Germline V gives CDR1 SQVTM, CDR2 ANQGSEA. This CDR3 is 14 amino acids long. CDR3 region: CSVEPKGVTGELFF. In DNA, the CDR3 is TGCAGCGTTGAGCCCAAAGGGGTGACCGGGGAGCTGTTTTTT.

This clonotype appeared many times. J is TRBJ1-1 and V is TRBV20-1; D ambiguous. Germline assignment: CDR1 DFQATT and CDR2 SNEGSKA (reference sequence). This CDR3 has 10 residues. The germline V and J ends were trimmed by 2 bases and 8 bases, with 6 bases remaining between them. The CDR3 reads CSARQEEAFF. The CDR3, as DNA: TGCAGTGCTAGACAGGAGGAAGCTTTCTTT.

At least ten counts were recorded for this clonotype. The rearrangement links TRBV24-1 to TRBJ2-1, with TRBD1 matching 7 bases. J was trimmed by 0 bases and V by 5 bases; bases with no gene match: 6. The CDR3 is 16 amino acids. Germline CDR1 and CDR2: KGHDR and SFDVKD. The CDR3 DNA follows: TGTGCCACCAGTGGGTCGACAGGGAGCTCCTACAATGAGCAGTTCTTC. It translates to CATSGSTGSSYNEQFF.

This clonotype was recorded many times. This sequence joins TRBV3-1 and TRBJ2-4; D might be TRBD2 (6 bases). The CDR3 contains 12 residues. Germline assignment: CDR1 LGHDT and CDR2 YNNKEL (reference sequence). V was cut by 8 bases and J by 9 bases, with 14 bases left in between. CDR3 residues: CASWGGGGIQYF. The CDR3 DNA is TGTGCCAGCTGGGGAGGAGGAGGCATTCAGTACTTC.

In this sample, this clonotype turned up many times. The chain uses TRBV5-1 and TRBJ2-3; 10 bases match TRBD2. V was pared by 7 bases and J by 0 bases, with 8 bases of the junction left unmatched. Germline CDR1 reads SGHRS; CDR2 reads YFSETQ. CDR3 size: 16 residues. The CDR3 loop reads CASATRTSGSTDTQYF. The CDR3 DNA reads as TGCGCCAGCGCGACAAGGACTAGCGGTAGCACAGATACGCAGTATTTT.

This clonotype was picked up many times. This chain uses TRBV5-8 with TRBJ2-6; D is perhaps TRBD1 (6 bases). Germline V CDR1 and CDR2: SGHTS, YDEGEE. This CDR3 has 17 amino acids. V lost 2 bases and J 0 bases, leaving 12 bases between the germline ends. The CDR3 is CASSFGGDISGANVLTF. The CDR3 DNA sequence: TGTGCCAGCAGCTTTGGTGGGGACATCTCTGGGGCCAACGTCCTGACTTTC. The whole variable domain, remainder taken from reference TRBV5-8 and TRBJ2-6, is EAGVTQSPTHLIKTRGQQATLRCSPISGHTSVYWYQQALGLGLQFLLWYDEGEERNRGNFPPRFSGRQFPNYSSELNVNALELEDSALYLCASSFGGDISGANVLTFGAGSRLTVL.

The chain has TRBV4-1 and TRBJ2-7, with TRBD1 identical over 7 bases. The CDR3 spans 14 residues. Trimming at V came to 4 bases and at J to 4 bases, leaving 7 bases not matched to a gene. Germline loops: CDR1 MGHRA, CDR2 YSYEKL. The CDR3 DNA is TGCGCCAGCAGCCTATCGGACAGGAATTACGAGCAGTACTTC. This sequence encodes CASSLSDRNYEQYF.

This clonotype was seen a few times. The chain employs TRBV12-3 or TRBV12-4 and TRBJ1-1; D is possibly TRBD1 (5 bases). The CDR3 loop spans 15 amino acids. V lost 3 bases and J 1 base, leaving 12 bases between the germline ends. Written as DNA, the CDR3 is TGTGCCAGCAGTTTCCGGGACTTCACGAACACTGAAGCTTTCTTT. Amino acid sequence: CASSFRDFTNTEAFF.

This clonotype was recorded many times. The rearrangement joins TRBV27 to TRBJ2-5; 8 bases fit TRBD1. The CDR3 is 15 residues long. The ends lost 5 bases at V and 5 bases at J; junction bases unmatched: 10. Per the germline V gene, CDR1 is MNHEY and CDR2 is SMNVEV (reference sequence). CDR3 DNA: TGTGCCAGCAGTCATGTCCCCGACAGGGGCGAGACCCAGTACTTC. This codes for CASSHVPDRGETQYF.

This clonotype was recorded at least ten times. V and J are TRBV5-6 and TRBJ1-2; 8 nucleotides agree with TRBD1. The germline V gene has CDR1 SGHDT and CDR2 YYEEEE. This CDR3 region has 15 residues. V was pared by 4 bases and J by 0 bases, with 5 bases of the junction left unmatched. CDR3 DNA: TGTGCCAGCAGCCGGGACAGGCCAGCTAACTATGGCTACACCTTC. This translates into CASSRDRPANYGYTF.

This clonotype was found many times. The rearrangement joins TRBV6-1 to TRBJ2-7; no clear D gene. Trimming pared 6 bases from V and 3 bases from J, leaving 21 bases between. Germline V gene sequence: CDR1 MNHNS, CDR2 SASEGT. The CDR3 has 16 residues. The CDR3 coding sequence is TGTGCCAGCAGCTCCCTCACAGCCAATGCCCACTACGAGCAGTACTTC. Translating gives CASSSLTANAHYEQYF.

This clonotype has at least ten counts. The chain is built from TRBV24-1 and TRBJ2-1, with D maybe TRBD2 (5 bases). Per germline, CDR1 KGHDR and CDR2 SFDVKD. This CDR3 is 16 amino acids long. V was trimmed by 3 bases and J by 0 bases, leaving 11 bases between them. Here the CDR3 reads CATSDPSQSSYNEQFF. The CDR3 coding sequence is TGTGCCACCAGTGATCCTAGCCAGAGCTCCTACAATGAGCAGTTCTTC.

Many counts were recorded for this clonotype. The chain couples TRBV7-2 to TRBJ2-5; the D gene is possibly TRBD2 (5 bases). Germline V gives CDR1 SGHTA, CDR2 FQGNSA. Trimming shortened V by 3 bases and J by 2 bases, and 16 bases separated the two germline ends. The CDR3 runs to 16 residues. CDR3 DNA sequence: TGTGCCAGCAGCTTTGTTTTGGGAGTGGGACAAGAGACCCAGTACTTC. Its translation: CASSFVLGVGQETQYF.

There are many counts of this clonotype. This sequence joins TRBV10-3 and TRBJ1-5; no definite D call. V shed 0 bases and J shed 4 bases, with 7 bases lying between them. CDR1 ENHRY and CDR2 SYGVKD come from the germline V gene. CDR3 length: 14 residues. CDR3 nucleotides: TGTGCCATCAGTGAGTCAGAGGAGAATCAGCCCCAGCATTTT. It specifies CAISESEENQPQHF.

The chain carries TRBV5-6 and TRBJ2-7; D unclear. This CDR3 spans 14 amino acids. With 1 base removed from V and 3 bases from J, the gap between germline ends came to 11 bases. The germline CDR1 and CDR2 sequences are SGHDT and YYEEEE. CDR3 sequence (DNA): TGTGCCAGCAGCTTGCGAGCAGAGCTCTACGAGCAGTACTTC. Protein: CASSLRAELYEQYF. Supplemented by reference TRBV5-6 and TRBJ2-7, the full variable domain reads DAGVTQSPTHLIKTRGQQVTLRCSPKSGHDTVSWYQQALGQGPQFIFQYYEEEERQRGNFPDRFSGHQFPNYSSELNVNALLLGDSALYLCASSLRAELYEQYFGPGTRLTVT.

The sample holds many counts of this clonotype. The chain couples TRBV20-1 to TRBJ1-1; unclear D gene. V gave up 6 bases and J gave up 3 bases, with 17 bases separating them. This CDR3 has 14 amino acids. Germline V gene data show CDR1 as DFQATT and CDR2 as SNEGSKA (reference sequence). The CDR3 bases are TGCAGTGCCGCTTCGGACGGAGGCCACACTGAAGCTTTCTTT. It is translated as CSAASDGGHTEAFF.

Ten or more counts support this clonotype. V gene TRBV7-2 combines with J gene TRBJ1-5, with D perhaps TRBD1 (5 bases). The germline gives CDR1 SGHTA, CDR2 FQGNSA. The V gene lost 5 bases and the J gene lost 6 bases, with 14 bases spanning the gap. The CDR3 runs 14 residues. The CDR3 is CASSGGDRSQPQHF. The CDR3 DNA sequence: TGTGCCAGCAGCGGGGGAGACAGAAGTCAGCCCCAGCATTTT.

The chain has TRBV27 and TRBJ2-7; 7 bases fit TRBD2. The CDR3 totals 14 residues. Per germline, CDR1 MNHEY and CDR2 SMNVEV (reference sequence). With V trimmed by 2 bases and J by 0 bases, 1 base remained unmatched. The CDR3 loop is CASSLGTTSYEQYF. CDR3 bases: TGTGCCAGCAGTTTAGGGACTACCTCCTACGAGCAGTACTTC.

This clonotype was detected many times. CDR3 residues: CASSQELDSNSYNEQFF. DNA of the CDR3: TGCGCCAGCAGCCAAGAATTAGACTCGAACTCCTACAATGAGCAGTTCTTC. The chain carries TRBV4-1 and TRBJ2-1, with D unclear. Trimming cost V 0 bases and J 0 bases, with 12 bases left between them. From germline, CDR1 is MGHRA and CDR2 YSYEKL. This CDR3 is 17 amino acids long.